Following are 3 T cell receptor beta chains from one sample sequenced in a study of T cells in Graves' hyperthyroidism and ophthalmopathy. RNA transcripts served as the template for amplifying TCR beta CDR3 regions. The HTBI primer set was used in a first-round RT-PCR of the TCR CDR3. TCRdb recomputed calls from the multiplex PCR reads with MiXCR, one row per CDR3 protein. The table shows 540,000 or so distinct CDR3 sequences, with less than 20% occurring only once. The sequenced sample was blood. These receptors all stem from a woman under 40 with Graves' hyperthyroidism.

This clonotype was recorded at least ten times. The chain links TRBV28 to TRBJ2-1; D perhaps matches TRBD2 (5 bases). V was pared by 8 bases and J by 3 bases, with 17 bases between. Germline values: CDR1 MDHEN, CDR2 SYDVKM. The CDR3 loop spans 15 amino acids. For the CDR3, the DNA is TGTGCCAGCCGGCCGGGGAGTACGGTCTACAATGAGCAGTTCTTC. Translation gives CASRPGSTVYNEQFF.

This clonotype has just one count. A much more abundant neighbour one base away suggests this may be a read error. V is TRBV27 and J is TRBJ2-5; D is unresolved. V lost 5 bases, J lost 2 bases, and 9 bases lay in between. This CDR3 comprises 13 residues. CDR1 and CDR2 from the germline V gene are MNHEY and SMNVEV (reference sequence). The CDR3 DNA reads as TGTGCCAGCAGTAACCACCCGCAAGAGACCCAGTACTTC. Translation gives CASSNHPQETQYF.

V is TRBV20-1 and J is TRBJ2-7, with D possibly being TRBD2 (7 bases). Trimming left V 0 bases short and J 2 bases short, with 14 bases between. Germline loops: CDR1 DFQATT, CDR2 SNEGSKA (reference sequence). The CDR3 loop spans 15 amino acids. CDR3 loop: CSARDGGGGPYEQYF. CDR3 DNA sequence: TGCAGTGCTAGAGATGGGGGAGGGGGGCCCTACGAGCAGTACTTC.